This passage covers 15 T cell receptor beta chains from one sample sequenced in a study of somatic mutations in cytotoxic T cells in rheumatoid arthritis. Method: immunoSEQ multiplex PCR; TCRdb's copy keeps in-frame clones and lacks some. The sample gives more than 15,000 clones, approximately 71% of which show up once; over 15% is in the top ten. The sample taken for sequencing was CD8+ T cells sorted from blood. The source is an adult with rheumatoid arthritis.

V gene TRBV29-1 combines with J gene TRBJ1-2, with D possibly matching TRBD1 (5 bases). The germline CDR1 and CDR2 sequences are SQVTM and ANQGSEA. CDR3 length: 12 amino acids. The V and J ends lost 2 bases and 6 bases respectively, with 10 bases between them. In DNA form, the CDR3 reads TGCAGCGTTGAAAGCCCAGGGAATGGCTACACCTTC. The encoded protein is CSVESPGNGYTF.

Relative to its sample, this clone is medium-sized. This chain joins TRBV27 and TRBJ1-5, with a weak D call TRBD1 (5 bases). V was clipped by 5 bases and J by 2 bases, with 16 bases between them. The V gene's germline CDR1 is MNHEY and CDR2 SMNVEV (reference sequence). The CDR3 sequence is 16 residues long. CDR3 protein: CASSPNVGGGNQPQHF. As DNA, the CDR3 is TGTGCCAGCAGTCCGAATGTGGGAGGGGGCAATCAGCCCCAGCATTTT.

This chain connects TRBV5-6 to TRBJ2-5; D call uncertain. From germline, CDR1 is SGHDT and CDR2 YYEEEE. V lost 0 bases, J lost 0 bases, and 9 bases lay in between. The CDR3 totals 15 residues. Here the CDR3 DNA reads TGTGCCAGCAGCTTGGTGGCCGAGTACCAAGAGACCCAGTACTTC. Translated: CASSLVAEYQETQYF.

The V and J genes are TRBV11-1 and TRBJ2-7; the D is unclear. The germline V and J ends were trimmed by 1 base and 2 bases, with 6 bases remaining between them. The V gene's germline CDR1 is SGHAT and CDR2 FQDESV (reference sequence). The CDR3 is made up of 13 amino acids. The CDR3 region is CASSLGVAYEQYF. The CDR3 DNA is TGTGCCAGCAGCTTAGGAGTCGCCTACGAGCAGTACTTC.

The chain is built from TRBV7-9 and TRBJ2-4, with a possible D match to TRBD2 (5 bases). The CDR3 is 16 amino acids. CDR1 and CDR2 (germline): SEHNR, FQNEAQ (reference sequence). Trimming left V 0 bases short and J 1 base short, with 10 bases between. The CDR3 reads CASSLAEGSAKNIQYF. CDR3 nucleotides: TGTGCCAGCAGCTTAGCCGAGGGCTCTGCCAAAAACATTCAGTACTTC.

V gene TRBV28 combines with J gene TRBJ2-2; TRBD2 matches at 7 bases. Per germline, CDR1 MDHEN and CDR2 SYDVKM. Trimming cost V 7 bases and J 6 bases; bases outside gene matches: 5. The CDR3 is 13 residues long. The CDR3 here is CASTLGGAGELFF. The DNA of the CDR3 is TGTGCCAGCACCTTGGGGGGGGCCGGGGAGCTGTTTTTT.

The chain employs TRBV6-5 and TRBJ2-2; D unclear. CDR1 MNHEY and CDR2 SVGAGI come from the germline V gene. This CDR3 is 15 amino acids long. V gave up 5 bases and J gave up 3 bases, with 13 bases separating them. CDR3 coding DNA: TGTGCCAGCAGTCGTCAGATAATCGACACCGGGGAGCTGTTTTTT. This sequence encodes CASSRQIIDTGELFF.

The rearrangement uses TRBV27 and TRBJ2-7; 7 nucleotides line up with TRBD1. Losses at the gene ends were 5 bases for V and 1 base for J; bases not matched to a gene: 2. The CDR3 consists of 13 residues. CDR1 is MNHEY and CDR2 is SMNVEV in the germline V gene (reference sequence). The CDR3 spells CASSPGQSYEQYF. In DNA, the CDR3 is TGTGCCAGCAGTCCGGGACAGTCCTACGAGCAGTACTTC.

The V gene is TRBV28, the J gene TRBJ2-1, with 8 bases lining up with TRBD1. Unmatched junction bases numbered 12, after V lost 6 bases and J lost 5 bases. In germline, CDR1 is MDHEN, CDR2 SYDVKM. The CDR3 is made up of 16 amino acids. The CDR3, as DNA: TGTGCCAGCAGGGGCCCCGGGACAGGACCGAACAATGAGCAGTTCTTC. It translates to CASRGPGTGPNNEQFF.

The V call is TRBV27, the J call TRBJ2-3; the D gene is possibly TRBD2 (5 bases). Germline V CDR1 and CDR2: MNHEY, SMNVEV (reference sequence). The CDR3 has 14 amino acids. V shed 0 bases and J shed 4 bases, with 8 bases lying between them. CDR3 region: CASSLSPRADTQYF. The CDR3 DNA reads as TGTGCCAGCAGTTTATCCCCGAGGGCAGATACGCAGTATTTT.

V gene TRBV9 combines with J gene TRBJ2-2; a possible D gene is TRBD1 (5 bases). Trimming stripped 2 bases from V and 4 bases from J, with 15 bases between. Germline-derived CDR1 and CDR2 are SGDLS and YYNGEE. There are 16 residues in the CDR3. The chain's CDR3 is CASSVTPGGATGELFF. For the CDR3, the DNA is TGTGCCAGCAGCGTGACACCGGGTGGGGCCACCGGGGAGCTGTTTTTT.

The rearrangement joins TRBV13 to TRBJ2-1; D may match TRBD1 or TRBD2 (5 bases each). The CDR3 is made up of 14 amino acids. V was pared by 3 bases and J by 8 bases, with 14 bases between. Germline loops: CDR1 PRHDT, CDR2 FYEKMQ (reference sequence). The CDR3 region is CASSLGVASDEQFF. Written as DNA, the CDR3 is TGTGCCAGCAGCTTGGGGGTAGCAAGCGATGAGCAGTTCTTC.

The table lists this clone with a few counts. The gene calls are TRBV2 and TRBJ2-5; 10 bases line up with TRBD2. V shed 3 bases and J 1 base; nucleotides not matched to a gene: 2. In germline, CDR1 is SNHLY, CDR2 FYNNEI. The CDR3 has 15 amino acids. The CDR3 reads CASSDSGGRQETQYF. The CDR3 DNA reads TGTGCCAGCAGTGATAGCGGGGGGCGCCAAGAGACCCAGTACTTC. Drawing the rest from reference TRBV2 and TRBJ2-5, the complete variable domain is EPEVTQTPSHQVTQMGQEVILRCVPISNHLYFYWYRQILGQKVEFLVSFYNNEISEKSEIFDDQFSVERPDGSNFTLKIRSTKLEDSAMYFCASSDSGGRQETQYFGPGTRLLVL.

This clone has just a few counts. The chain employs TRBV2 and TRBJ2-3, with D possibly being TRBD2 (5 bases). V was clipped by 2 bases and J by 0 bases, with 9 bases between them. Germline loops: CDR1 SNHLY, CDR2 FYNNEI. The CDR3 is made up of 15 amino acids. This CDR3 is CASSELRTSTDTQYF. In DNA form, the CDR3 reads TGTGCCAGCAGTGAATTGCGGACTAGCACAGATACGCAGTATTTT.

The chain links TRBV6-6 to TRBJ2-7; D is perhaps TRBD2 (6 bases). Trimming removed 3 bases at V and 4 bases at J, with 10 bases between. The length of the CDR3 is 13 residues. Germline V gene lookup returns CDR1 MNHNY and CDR2 SVGAGI (reference sequence). The CDR3 DNA reads TGTGCCAGCAGTTATGCCGGGGGTTACGAGCAGTACTTC. Protein: CASSYAGGYEQYF.